One sample yielded the 27 T cell receptor beta chains listed below, sequenced in a study of Graves' ophthalmopathy and Graves' hyperthyroidism. Amplifying from RNA transcripts, the study obtained TCR beta CDR3 regions. Investigators did first-round RT-PCR with HTBI primers, then second-round multiplex PCR. TCRdb reprocessed the multiplex PCR reads with MiXCR, giving one entry per CDR3 protein. The table has over 450,000 distinct CDR3 sequences, around an eighth seen once. What was sequenced was blood. These receptors came from a woman in her 30s with Graves' ophthalmopathy.

This clonotype was seen repeatedly, ten times or more. The J gene is TRBJ2-7, the V gene TRBV3-1; unclear D gene. Germline-derived CDR1 and CDR2 are LGHDT and YNNKEL (reference sequence). The CDR3 length is 15 residues. The V end lost 0 bases, the J end lost 3 bases, and 12 bases lay between the germline ends. The CDR3: CASSQDPDPLYEQYF. DNA for the CDR3: TGTGCCAGCAGCCAAGATCCCGACCCTCTCTACGAGCAGTACTTC.

This clonotype occurred a few times. The chain is built from TRBV28 and TRBJ1-1; weak D call: TRBD1 (5 bases). The CDR3 spans 15 residues. Germline loops: CDR1 MDHEN, CDR2 SYDVKM. Deletions cut 5 bases from V and 6 bases from J, with 19 bases between. The CDR3 DNA reads as TGTGCCAGCAGTCCCGCTTCAGGGAGGATGGCTGAAGCTTTCTTT. It specifies CASSPASGRMAEAFF.

This clonotype was seen at least ten times. The chain links TRBV28 to TRBJ1-1; tentatively, D is TRBD1 (5 bases). The V and J ends lost 3 bases and 6 bases respectively, with 14 bases between them. The length of the CDR3 is 14 residues. Germline CDR1 is MDHEN and CDR2 is SYDVKM. The CDR3 sequence: CASSFHRPGAEAFF. The CDR3 DNA sequence: TGTGCCAGCAGTTTCCACAGGCCGGGGGCTGAAGCTTTCTTT.

This clonotype was seen at least ten times. The chain has TRBV18 and TRBJ1-5, with 11 positions matching TRBD1. Germline values: CDR1 KGHSH, CDR2 LQKENI. J gave up 8 bases and V 6 bases, and 12 bases lay outside the gene matches. CDR3 length equals 16 residues. CDR3 amino acids: CASSPNAGTGGEPQHF. The DNA of the CDR3 is TGTGCCAGCTCCCCTAATGCCGGGACAGGGGGGGAGCCCCAGCATTTT.

This clonotype was observed at least ten times. V is TRBV6-2 or TRBV6-3 and J is TRBJ1-2; the D gene is possibly TRBD1 (5 bases). From germline, CDR1 is MNHEY and CDR2 SVGEGT. The germline V and J ends were trimmed by 2 bases and 5 bases, with 24 bases remaining between them. The CDR3 extends over 18 amino acids. DNA for the CDR3: TGTGCCAGCAGTTACGCATACCCTACCGGGGGGGAGAAGTATGGCTACACCTTC. Protein: CASSYAYPTGGEKYGYTF.

In its sample, this clonotype was seen many times. The chain carries TRBV9 and TRBJ2-5; 8 bases map to TRBD1. This CDR3 spans 15 amino acids. V shed 1 base, J shed 2 bases, and the junction held 4 bases outside the gene matches. The germline V gene has CDR1 SGDLS and CDR2 YYNGEE. CDR3 amino acids: CASSVLTGEQETQYF. CDR3 bases: TGTGCCAGCAGCGTACTGACAGGGGAGCAAGAGACCCAGTACTTC.

This chain uses TRBV20-1 with TRBJ2-5; D is possibly TRBD1 or TRBD2 (5 bases each). CDR1 and CDR2 from the germline V gene are DFQATT and SNEGSKA (reference sequence). This CDR3 has 17 amino acids. With 3 bases removed from V and 5 bases from J, the gap between germline ends came to 25 bases. This CDR3 reads CSASRTRDEGEGETQYF. The CDR3 DNA is TGCAGTGCTAGCCGCACCCGGGACGAGGGAGAGGGGGAGACCCAGTACTTC.

This clonotype was seen ten or more times. V gene TRBV15 combines with J gene TRBJ1-1; D is unclear. CDR1 and CDR2 (germline): LNHNV, YYDKDF (reference sequence). With 0 bases removed from V and 6 bases from J, the gap between germline ends came to 8 bases. The CDR3 length is 13 residues. This CDR3 is CATSRDTGAEAFF. CDR3 sequence (DNA): TGTGCCACCAGCAGAGATACGGGTGCTGAAGCTTTCTTT.

There are many counts of this clonotype. The chain links TRBV3-1 to TRBJ2-7, with 9 bases fitting TRBD2. CDR3 length: 17 residues. Germline loops: CDR1 LGHDT, CDR2 YNNKEL (reference sequence). With 1 base clipped from V and 3 bases from J, the junction kept 10 bases outside the gene matches. This CDR3 reads CASSQAAPGLAFYEQYF. The CDR3 nucleotides are TGTGCCAGCAGCCAAGCTGCTCCGGGACTAGCCTTCTACGAGCAGTACTTC.

This clonotype was seen ten or more times. V gene TRBV6-1 combines with J gene TRBJ1-5; D may be TRBD1 (6 bases). The CDR3 sequence is 17 residues long. The V and J ends lost 6 bases and 0 bases respectively, with 18 bases between them. Germline V gives CDR1 MNHNS, CDR2 SASEGT. The chain's CDR3 is CASSGTPTLDSNQPQHF. CDR3 nucleotide sequence: TGTGCCAGCAGCGGGACACCTACTCTGGATAGCAATCAGCCCCAGCATTTT.

This clonotype was recorded a few times. The chain has TRBV9 and TRBJ2-2; D gene ambiguous. The germline V gene encodes CDR1 SGDLS and CDR2 YYNGEE. Trimming removed 3 bases from V and 1 base from J, with 16 bases in between. There are 17 residues in the CDR3. CDR3 region: CASSGGAPQRNTGELFF. The CDR3 nucleotides are TGTGCCAGCAGCGGAGGAGCTCCTCAGAGGAACACCGGGGAGCTGTTTTTT.

At least ten counts were recorded for this clonotype. CDR3 coding DNA: TGCAGTGCTAGAGGGCTCGGGACTAGCGGCCCAAGGGGGGAGCAGTACTTC. This codes for CSARGLGTSGPRGEQYF. The genes are TRBV20-1 and TRBJ2-7; 11 bases fit TRBD2. Trimming cost V 1 base and J 7 bases; bases outside gene matches: 15. The CDR3 is 17 amino acids. Germline CDR1 and CDR2: DFQATT and SNEGSKA (reference sequence).

Only one count was recorded for this clonotype. The chain uses TRBV19 and TRBJ1-1, with 7 positions matching TRBD1. Germline V gene data show CDR1 as LNHDA and CDR2 as SQIVND (reference sequence). The CDR3 extends over 13 amino acids. V gave up 10 bases and J gave up 3 bases; unmatched junction bases: 8. This chain's CDR3 is CANSDRTDTEAFF. In nucleotides, the CDR3 is TGTGCCAATTCGGACAGGACAGACACTGAAGCTTTCTTT.

This clonotype was counted ten times or more. The chain employs TRBV19 and TRBJ1-5; TRBD1 is a possible D gene (6 bases). This CDR3 has 16 amino acids. V dropped 6 bases and J dropped 1 base, with 16 bases sitting between them. The germline V gene has CDR1 LNHDA and CDR2 SQIVND (reference sequence). In DNA, the CDR3 is TGTGCCAGTAGGGGGGCCAGGGGAGGAAGCAATCAGCCCCAGCATTTT. Its translation: CASRGARGGSNQPQHF.

The sample holds many counts of this clonotype. The genes are TRBV30 and TRBJ1-5, with a tentative D call TRBD1 (6 bases). The length of the CDR3 is 15 residues. V lost 0 bases, J lost 0 bases, and 9 bases lay in between. Germline loops: CDR1 GTSNPN, CDR2 SVGIG (reference sequence). CDR3 DNA: TGTGCCTGGAGTGTAACAGGGTCTAGCAATCAGCCCCAGCATTTT. Translation gives CAWSVTGSSNQPQHF.

J is TRBJ1-2 and V is TRBV28, with TRBD1 as a possible D gene (5 bases). Germline CDR1 reads MDHEN; CDR2 reads SYDVKM. The CDR3 contains 14 residues. The V end lost 7 bases, the J end lost 4 bases, and 16 bases lay between the germline ends. This CDR3 reads CASTFRGPLYGYTF. The CDR3 DNA sequence: TGTGCCAGCACCTTCCGGGGCCCCCTCTATGGCTACACCTTC.

Many counts were recorded for this clonotype. The gene calls are TRBV6-2 or TRBV6-3 and TRBJ1-5; D unclear. The length of the CDR3 is 16 residues. The V gene's germline CDR1 is MNHEY and CDR2 SVGEGT. V lost 5 bases and J lost 0, with 14 bases in between. The CDR3 reads CASSGYGPDSNQPQHF. The CDR3 nucleotides are TGTGCCAGCAGTGGATACGGACCGGATAGCAATCAGCCCCAGCATTTT.

Many counts were recorded for this clonotype. The rearrangement uses TRBV29-1 and TRBJ2-7; 7 nucleotides line up with TRBD2. The CDR3 loop spans 15 amino acids. The germline V gene has CDR1 SQVTM and CDR2 ANQGSEA. V lost 4 bases and J lost 4; bases outside the gene matches: 13. CDR3 bases: TGCAGCGTTGGGGAGGGCTTGACGTCTTATTACGAGCAGTACTTC. It is translated as CSVGEGLTSYYEQYF.

This clonotype was observed many times. This chain uses TRBV2 with TRBJ1-5; tentatively, D is TRBD1 (5 bases). V dropped 0 bases and J dropped 2 bases, with 14 bases sitting between them. This CDR3 contains 17 residues. CDR1 and CDR2 (germline): SNHLY, FYNNEI. In nucleotides, the CDR3 is TGTGCCAGCAGTGAAGCGCCTGCAGGGATGGGCAATCAGCCCCAGCATTTT. Its translation is CASSEAPAGMGNQPQHF. The variable domain in full, completed from reference TRBV2 and TRBJ1-5, reads EPEVTQTPSHQVTQMGQEVILRCVPISNHLYFYWYRQILGQKVEFLVSFYNNEISEKSEIFDDQFSVERPDGSNFTLKIRSTKLEDSAMYFCASSEAPAGMGNQPQHFGDGTRLSIL.

This clonotype appeared many times. The gene calls are TRBV11-1 and TRBJ2-7; TRBD1 matches 9 bases. There are 14 residues in the CDR3. The J segment lost 3 bases and the V segment lost 5 bases, leaving 5 bases of the junction unmatched. Germline V lookup: CDR1 SGHAT, CDR2 FQDESV (reference sequence). DNA for the CDR3: TGTGCCAGCAGCCCCGAGGGACAGGGCTACGAGCAGTACTTC. Translation gives CASSPEGQGYEQYF.

This clonotype was observed many times. The V call is TRBV6-1, the J call TRBJ1-1, with D unresolved. The CDR3 length is 14 residues. In germline, CDR1 is MNHNS, CDR2 SASEGT. The V and J ends lost 3 bases and 5 bases respectively, with 13 bases between them. CDR3 bases: TGTGCCAGCAGTGACCCGAACGATCGGACTGAAGCTTTCTTT. It is translated as CASSDPNDRTEAFF.

This clonotype has ten or more counts. V gene TRBV15 combines with J gene TRBJ2-7, with TRBD2 matching 8 bases. V was clipped by 4 bases and J by 7 bases; unmatched bases: 15. Germline CDR1 reads LNHNV; CDR2 reads YYDKDF (reference sequence). The CDR3 sequence is 16 residues long. The CDR3 protein is CATSIENSGGPDEQYF. As DNA, the CDR3 is TGTGCCACCAGCATAGAAAACAGCGGGGGCCCGGATGAGCAGTACTTC. Using reference TRBV15 and TRBJ2-7 for the parts outside the CDR3, the full variable domain is DAMVIQNPRYQVTQFGKPVTLSCSQTLNHNVMYWYQQKSSQAPKLLFHYYDKDFNNEADTPDNFQSRRPNTSFCFLDIRSPGLGDTAMYLCATSIENSGGPDEQYFGPGTRLTVT.

This clonotype was seen a few times. No conserved phenylalanine or tryptophan is present at the end of the CDR3, so a read error is the likely explanation. This sequence joins TRBV28 and TRBJ1-5; D is undetermined. The germline gives CDR1 MDHEN, CDR2 SYDVKM. The CDR3 runs to 11 residues. The CDR3 DNA sequence: TGTGCTAGCAGTTTATATCAGCCCCAGCATTAT. Translation gives CASSLYQPQHY.

This clonotype was detected many times. Possible read error: a much larger clone is one base away. The chain recombines TRBV2 with TRBJ1-6; 8 nucleotides agree with TRBD1. The CDR3 extends over 14 amino acids. From germline, CDR1 is SNHLY and CDR2 FYNNEI. In nucleotides, the CDR3 is TGTGCCAGCAGTATACAGGGGGTTCATTCACACCTCCACTTT. Amino acid sequence: CASSIQGVHSHLHF.

The chain recombines TRBV3-1 with TRBJ1-2, with D possibly matching TRBD1 (5 bases). V gave up 4 bases and J gave up 4 bases, with 25 bases separating them. The CDR3 has 18 residues. Germline CDR1 and CDR2: LGHDT and YNNKEL (reference sequence). The CDR3 is CASSRSRGQSRGIYGYTF. CDR3 DNA sequence: TGTGCCAGCAGCCGCTCCCGCGGGCAGTCCCGGGGGATCTATGGCTACACCTTC.

In this sample, this clonotype turned up many times. The chain is built from TRBV6-5 and TRBJ2-7; D gene uncertain. This CDR3 has 14 amino acids. V lost 1 base, J lost 0 bases, and 7 bases lay in between. Germline CDR1 reads MNHEY; CDR2 reads SVGAGI. The CDR3 region is CASSYLVGSYEQYF. For the CDR3, the DNA is TGTGCCAGCAGTTACTTAGTCGGCTCCTACGAGCAGTACTTC.

This clonotype has at least ten counts. This sequence joins TRBV12-3 or TRBV12-4 and TRBJ2-7; D might be TRBD2 (5 bases). This CDR3 contains 14 residues. V lost 7 bases and J 1 base, leaving 14 bases between the germline ends. This chain's CDR3 is CASTPYRDSYEQYF. CDR3 nucleotides: TGTGCCAGCACCCCTTATCGGGATTCCTACGAGCAGTACTTC.